One TCR beta chain is described in this entry. This entry comes from a study of blood T cell repertoires in COVID-19. Produced via immunoSEQ multiplex PCR; TCRdb's table is partial and in-frame only. The sample consists of 250,000 to 400,000 clones, about nine tenths of them appearing once. The sequence was collected from a woman aged 25 to 45 with COVID-19, enrolled during active disease. Input material: peripheral blood.

In DNA, the CDR3 is TGTGCCAGCTCACCCACGGGACAGGGCTCCTACGAGCAGTACTTC. Its translation: CASSPTGQGSYEQYF. V gene TRBV18 combines with J gene TRBJ2-7; TRBD1 matches at 9 bases. CDR1 is KGHSH and CDR2 is LQKENI in the germline V gene. V trimming: 3 bases; J trimming: 0 bases; junction bases outside the gene matches: 3. This CDR3 has 15 amino acids.